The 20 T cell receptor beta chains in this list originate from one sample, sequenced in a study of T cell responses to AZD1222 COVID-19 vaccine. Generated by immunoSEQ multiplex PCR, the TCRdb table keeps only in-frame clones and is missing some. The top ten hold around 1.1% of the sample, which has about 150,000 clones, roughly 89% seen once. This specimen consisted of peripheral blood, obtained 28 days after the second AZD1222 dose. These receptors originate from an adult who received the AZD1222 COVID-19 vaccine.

CDR3: CASSLGTVQETQYF. In nucleotides, the CDR3 is TGCGCCAGCAGCTTGGGGACAGTACAAGAGACCCAGTACTTC. The V and J genes are TRBV5-1 and TRBJ2-5, with D tentatively TRBD1 (6 bases). The germline V gene encodes CDR1 SGHRS and CDR2 YFSETQ. The ends were cut back, 0 bases at V and 2 bases at J, with 8 bases in the middle. CDR3 length: 14 amino acids. The full variable domain, completed using reference TRBV5-1 and TRBJ2-5, is KAGVTQTPRYLIKTRGQQVTLSCSPISGHRSVSWYQQTPGQGLQFLFEYFSETQRNKGNFPGRFSGRQFSNSRSEMNVSTLELGDSALYLCASSLGTVQETQYFGPGTRLLVL.

The CDR3 DNA is TGTGCCAGCAGCCAAGATCGGACGCGATGGGGTGAGCAGTTCTTC. This encodes CASSQDRTRWGEQFF. The rearrangement uses TRBV3-1 (or the pseudogene TRBV3-2) and TRBJ2-1, with unresolved D. The CDR3 contains 15 residues. Germline assignment: CDR1 LGHDT and CDR2 YNNKEL (reference sequence). V shed 0 bases and J shed 9 bases, with 15 bases lying between them.

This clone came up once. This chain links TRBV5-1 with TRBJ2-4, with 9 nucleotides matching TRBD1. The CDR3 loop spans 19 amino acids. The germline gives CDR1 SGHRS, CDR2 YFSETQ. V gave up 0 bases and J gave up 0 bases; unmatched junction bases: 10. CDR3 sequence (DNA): TGCGCCAGCAGCTTGGGGGACAGGGAATATAAACTAGCCAAAAACATTCAGTACTTC. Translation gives CASSLGDREYKLAKNIQYF.

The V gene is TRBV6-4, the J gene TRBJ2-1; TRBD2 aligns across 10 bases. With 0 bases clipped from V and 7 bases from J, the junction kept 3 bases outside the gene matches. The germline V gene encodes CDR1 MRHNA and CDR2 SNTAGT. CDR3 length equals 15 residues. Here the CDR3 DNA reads TGTGCCAGCAGTGACTCGAGTAGCGGGGGGAATGAGCAGTTCTTC. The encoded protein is CASSDSSSGGNEQFF.

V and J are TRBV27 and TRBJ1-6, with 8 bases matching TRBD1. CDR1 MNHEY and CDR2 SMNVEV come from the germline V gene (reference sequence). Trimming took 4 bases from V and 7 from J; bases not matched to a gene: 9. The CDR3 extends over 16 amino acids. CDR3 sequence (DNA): TGTGCCAGCAGTTCAGTTGCCCGGGACAGGAATTCACCCCTCCACTTT. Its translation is CASSSVARDRNSPLHF.

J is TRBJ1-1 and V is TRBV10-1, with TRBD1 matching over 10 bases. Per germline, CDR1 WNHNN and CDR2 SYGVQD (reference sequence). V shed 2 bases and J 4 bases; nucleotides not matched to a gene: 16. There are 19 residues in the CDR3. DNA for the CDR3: TGCGCCAGCAGTGAGAAGCCACCCGGTGGGACAGGGGTCGGCACTGAAGCTTTCTTT. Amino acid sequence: CASSEKPPGGTGVGTEAFF.

CDR3: CASSFQQMNEKLFF. CDR3 DNA: TGTGCCAGCAGCTTTCAACAGATGAATGAAAAACTGTTTTTT. The chain uses TRBV5-4 and TRBJ1-4; no clear D gene. Germline V gene lookup returns CDR1 SGHNT and CDR2 YYREEE (reference sequence). The ends were cut back, 2 bases at V and 5 bases at J, with 10 bases in the middle. This CDR3 spans 14 amino acids.

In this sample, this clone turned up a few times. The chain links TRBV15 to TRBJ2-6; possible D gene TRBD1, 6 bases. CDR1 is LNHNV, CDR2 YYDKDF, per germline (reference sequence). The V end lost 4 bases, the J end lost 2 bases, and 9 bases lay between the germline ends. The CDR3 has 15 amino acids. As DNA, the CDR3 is TGTGCCACCAGCACCGGGACAACTGGGGCCAACGTCCTGACTTTC. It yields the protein CATSTGTTGANVLTF.

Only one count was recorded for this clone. CDR3 DNA sequence: TGTGCCAGCAGTTACGCACGGGGGTTTAAAGAGACCCAGTACTTC. Residues: CASSYARGFKETQYF. The chain carries TRBV6-2 or TRBV6-3 and TRBJ2-5; a weak D match, TRBD2 (6 bases). The CDR3 has 15 residues. The ends were cut back, 2 bases at V and 3 bases at J, with 13 bases in the middle. Germline values: CDR1 MNHEY, CDR2 SVGEGT.

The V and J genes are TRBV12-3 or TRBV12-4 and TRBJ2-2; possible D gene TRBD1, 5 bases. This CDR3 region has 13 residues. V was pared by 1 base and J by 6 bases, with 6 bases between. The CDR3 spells CASSLGQPGELFF. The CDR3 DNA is TGTGCCAGCAGTTTAGGACAGCCCGGGGAGCTGTTTTTT.

The CDR3 spells CASKLFSAVNSPLHF. In nucleotides, the CDR3 is TGTGCCAGTAAATTGTTCTCGGCCGTAAATTCACCCCTCCACTTT. The V call is TRBV19, the J call TRBJ1-6; D unclear. V dropped 7 bases and J dropped 7 bases, with 17 bases sitting between them. This CDR3 has 15 residues. Germline CDR1 reads LNHDA; CDR2 reads SQIVND (reference sequence).

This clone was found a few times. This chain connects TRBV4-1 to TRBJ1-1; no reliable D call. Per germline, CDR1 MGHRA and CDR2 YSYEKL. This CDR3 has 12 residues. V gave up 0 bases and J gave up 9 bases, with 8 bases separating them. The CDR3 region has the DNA TGCGCCAGCAGCCAAGATAGGGTAAAAGCTTTCTTT. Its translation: CASSQDRVKAFF.

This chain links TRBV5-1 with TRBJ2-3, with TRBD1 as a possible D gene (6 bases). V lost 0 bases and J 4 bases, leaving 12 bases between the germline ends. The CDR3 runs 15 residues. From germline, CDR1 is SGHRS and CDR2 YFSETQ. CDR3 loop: CASSLGNREADTQYF. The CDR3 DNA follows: TGCGCCAGCAGCTTGGGAAACAGGGAAGCAGATACGCAGTATTTT.

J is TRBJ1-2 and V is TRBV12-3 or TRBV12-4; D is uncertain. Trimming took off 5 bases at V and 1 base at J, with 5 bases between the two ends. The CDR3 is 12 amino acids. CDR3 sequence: CASSAYNYGYTF. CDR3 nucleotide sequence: TGTGCCAGCAGTGCGTATAACTATGGCTACACCTTC.

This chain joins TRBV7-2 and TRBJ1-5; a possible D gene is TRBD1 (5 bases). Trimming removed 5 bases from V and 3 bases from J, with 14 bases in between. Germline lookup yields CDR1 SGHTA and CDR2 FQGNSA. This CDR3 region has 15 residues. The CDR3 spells CASSDQGGLNQPQHF. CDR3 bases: TGTGCCAGCAGCGACCAGGGCGGCCTCAATCAGCCCCAGCATTTT.

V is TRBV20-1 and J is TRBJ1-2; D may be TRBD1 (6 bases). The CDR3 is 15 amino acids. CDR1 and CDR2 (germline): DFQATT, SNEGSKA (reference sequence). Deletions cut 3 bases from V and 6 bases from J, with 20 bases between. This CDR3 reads CSASSLGRGGNGYTF. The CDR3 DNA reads TGCAGTGCTAGTTCTTTGGGCAGGGGAGGAAATGGCTACACCTTC.

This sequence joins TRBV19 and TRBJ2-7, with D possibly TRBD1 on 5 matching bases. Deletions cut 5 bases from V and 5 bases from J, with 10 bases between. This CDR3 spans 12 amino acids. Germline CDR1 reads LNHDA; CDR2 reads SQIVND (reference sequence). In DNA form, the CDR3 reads TGTGCCAGTAGTCCCCAGGGTAACGAGCAGTACTTC. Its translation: CASSPQGNEQYF.

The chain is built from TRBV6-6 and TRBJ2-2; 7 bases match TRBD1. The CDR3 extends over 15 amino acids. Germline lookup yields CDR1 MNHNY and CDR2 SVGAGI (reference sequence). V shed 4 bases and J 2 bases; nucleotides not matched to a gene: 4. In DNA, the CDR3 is TGTGCCAGCAGTTCCAGGACAGGCAACACCGGGGAGCTGTTTTTT. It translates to CASSSRTGNTGELFF.

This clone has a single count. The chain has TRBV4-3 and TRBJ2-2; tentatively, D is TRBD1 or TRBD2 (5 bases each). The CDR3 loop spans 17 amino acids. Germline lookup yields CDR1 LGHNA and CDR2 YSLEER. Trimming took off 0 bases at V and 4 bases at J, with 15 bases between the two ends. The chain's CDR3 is CASSQDKGTASTGELFF. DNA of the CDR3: TGCGCCAGCAGCCAAGATAAGGGGACGGCGAGCACCGGGGAGCTGTTTTTT.

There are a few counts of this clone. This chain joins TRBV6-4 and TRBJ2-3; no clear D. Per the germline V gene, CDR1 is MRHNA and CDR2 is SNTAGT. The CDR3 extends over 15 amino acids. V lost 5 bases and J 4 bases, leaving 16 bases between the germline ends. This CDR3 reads CASSKEAEGADTQYF. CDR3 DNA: TGTGCCAGCAGTAAGGAAGCAGAAGGTGCAGATACGCAGTATTTT.